The present T cell receptor beta chain was sequenced within a study of identical twins. TCRdb re-called the 5' RACE reads through MiXCR, storing one row per CDR3 protein. The sample lists roughly 570,000 distinct CDR3 sequences, nearly 10% occurring once. This clonotype was found many times. V gave up 2 bases and J gave up 7 bases; unmatched junction bases: 7. CDR3 length equals 15 residues. Germline V CDR1 and CDR2: MNHEY, SVGAGI. These data are also associated with another study on yellow fever vaccine responses in identical twins.

This clonotype was obtained from a woman younger than 35 in good health. What was sequenced was PBMCs. This chain uses TRBV6-5 with TRBJ2-3, with 9 positions matching TRBD1. The DNA for the CDR3 is TGTGCCAGCAGTTACGTATCGACAGGGGGGAATACGCAGTATTTT. It is translated as CASSYVSTGGNTQYF.